A single sample gave rise to the 27 T cell receptor beta chains below, sequenced in a study of T cell changes during pregnancy in multiple sclerosis. Clones were sequenced by immunoSEQ multiplex PCR, and TCRdb holds only the in-frame ones, with some missing. The sample has about 100,000 clones; approximately 94% are singletons. Sequenced here: peripheral blood, sampled in the second trimester of pregnancy. Every receptor here comes from a female donor with multiple sclerosis, enrolled in a pregnancy study.

This clone showed up just once. The chain recombines TRBV6-1 with TRBJ2-7, with 7 positions matching TRBD1. The V segment lost 5 bases and the J segment 4 bases; nucleotides outside the gene matches: 11. The germline V gene encodes CDR1 MNHNS and CDR2 SASEGT. This CDR3 region has 15 residues. CDR3 nucleotides: TGTGCCAGCAGTATGCGGACAGGATCCATGTACGAGCAGTACTTC. Translated, it gives CASSMRTGSMYEQYF.

The chain joins TRBV30 to TRBJ1-2; a possible D gene is TRBD1 (6 bases). The V end lost 0 bases, the J end lost 2 bases, and 16 bases lay between the germline ends. This CDR3 comprises 16 residues. Germline loops: CDR1 GTSNPN, CDR2 SVGIG (reference sequence). CDR3 sequence: CAWSVPQGLGNYGYTF. CDR3 DNA: TGTGCCTGGAGTGTACCCCAGGGGCTGGGGAACTATGGCTACACCTTC.

This sequence joins TRBV6-5 and TRBJ2-7; D might be TRBD1 (5 bases). This CDR3 spans 13 amino acids. Trimming stripped 5 bases from V and 4 bases from J, with 12 bases between. Germline lookup yields CDR1 MNHEY and CDR2 SVGAGI. The CDR3 loop is CASSKNAGYEQYF. The CDR3 bases are TGTGCCAGCAGTAAAAACGCAGGGTACGAGCAGTACTTC.

The chain recombines TRBV29-1 with TRBJ2-7; 8 bases line up with TRBD2. After removal of 1 base from V and 5 bases from J, the junction contained 10 bases not matched to a gene. Per germline, CDR1 SQVTM and CDR2 ANQGSEA. The CDR3 is 15 residues long. Here the CDR3 reads CSVEGGPGGRDEQYF. The CDR3 DNA reads TGCAGCGTTGAAGGGGGTCCGGGAGGGAGAGACGAGCAGTACTTC.

CDR3 sequence (DNA): TGTGCCAGCTCACCACAGCAGGGGGCAGGGGAAAAACTGTTTTTT. Translation gives CASSPQQGAGEKLFF. The chain carries TRBV18 and TRBJ1-4, with 8 bases lining up with TRBD1. The CDR3 extends over 15 amino acids. CDR1 and CDR2 from the germline V gene are KGHSH and LQKENI. V was pared by 1 base and J by 8 bases, with 6 bases of the junction left unmatched. Variable domain in full (rest from reference TRBV18 and TRBJ1-4): NAGVMQNPRHLVRRRGQEARLRCSPMKGHSHVYWYRQLPEEGLKFMVYLQKENIIDESGMPKERFSAEFPKEGPSILRIQQVVRGDSAAYFCASSPQQGAGEKLFFGSGTQLSVL.

The chain couples TRBV6-6 to TRBJ1-5, with TRBD1 matching 7 bases. CDR1 and CDR2 (germline): MNHNY, SVGAGI (reference sequence). V lost 2 bases, J lost 4 bases, and 2 bases stayed unmatched. The CDR3 consists of 14 residues. CDR3 loop: CASSYRDRNQPQHF. The CDR3, as DNA: TGTGCCAGCAGTTACCGGGACAGAAATCAGCCCCAGCATTTT.

The chain recombines TRBV11-2 with TRBJ2-1; no definite D call. The V gene's germline CDR1 is SGHAT and CDR2 FQNNGV. Trimming pared 1 base from V and 2 bases from J, leaving 6 bases between. CDR3 length: 14 amino acids. The CDR3 sequence is CASSLGLPYNEQFF. CDR3 sequence (DNA): TGTGCCAGCAGCTTAGGCCTACCCTACAATGAGCAGTTCTTC.

The genes are TRBV9 and TRBJ1-2; D unclear. Trimming left V 0 bases short and J 5 bases short, with 5 bases between. Per germline, CDR1 SGDLS and CDR2 YYNGEE. The CDR3 runs to 12 residues. CDR3 residues: CASSVGGYGYTF. The CDR3 DNA reads TGTGCCAGCAGCGTAGGAGGTTATGGCTACACCTTC.

This sequence joins TRBV5-5 and TRBJ1-2; perhaps TRBD1 as D (6 bases). Germline CDR1 and CDR2: SGHKS and YYEKEE (reference sequence). The CDR3 length is 14 residues. The V gene lost 1 base and the J gene lost 2 bases, with 9 bases spanning the gap. CDR3 nucleotides: TGTGCCAGCAGCTTGCTGGGGGCAAACTATGGCTACACCTTC. Translation: CASSLLGANYGYTF.

V is TRBV9 and J is TRBJ1-1, with 7 nucleotides matching TRBD1. The CDR3 covers 15 residues. V was clipped by 0 bases and J by 5 bases; unmatched bases: 7. The germline V gene encodes CDR1 SGDLS and CDR2 YYNGEE. The CDR3 DNA is TGTGCCAGCAGCGTAGCGGGCCAGACAGGGACTGAAGCTTTCTTT. Translating it yields CASSVAGQTGTEAFF.

This sequence joins TRBV10-1 and TRBJ1-1; D is possibly TRBD1 (6 bases). V shed 2 bases and J shed 3 bases, with 16 bases lying between them. Germline assignment: CDR1 WNHNN and CDR2 SYGVQD (reference sequence). The CDR3 covers 16 residues. The CDR3 region is CASSEVAQGLDTEAFF. Here the CDR3 DNA reads TGCGCCAGCAGTGAGGTGGCCCAGGGGCTAGACACTGAAGCTTTCTTT.

DNA of the CDR3: TGTGCCAGCAGGGGGGGCTCTGGAAACACCATATATTTT. It specifies CASRGGSGNTIYF. This chain connects TRBV6-5 to TRBJ1-3; D may be TRBD1 (5 bases). The germline V gene encodes CDR1 MNHEY and CDR2 SVGAGI. The CDR3 covers 13 residues. Trimming removed 6 bases at V and 0 bases at J, with 6 bases between.

This clone was recorded only once. The CDR3 DNA reads TGCAGCTCCCTTGAGGGATATGAGCAGTTCTTC. It is translated as CSSLEGYEQFF. J is TRBJ2-1 and V is TRBV29-1, with D possibly being TRBD2 (5 bases). Germline CDR1 reads SQVTM; CDR2 reads ANQGSEA. The CDR3 contains 11 residues. V lost 8 bases and J lost 8, with 13 bases in between.

CDR3 residues: CSVQTQGANTEAFF. The CDR3 DNA sequence: TGCAGCGTGCAAACCCAGGGGGCAAACACTGAAGCTTTCTTT. This sequence joins TRBV29-1 and TRBJ1-1; 8 nucleotides agree with TRBD1. V dropped 6 bases and J dropped 2; count of bases not matched to a gene: 8. CDR3 length equals 14 residues. Germline CDR1 reads SQVTM; CDR2 reads ANQGSEA.

This chain links TRBV5-1 with TRBJ2-5; 12 bases map to TRBD2. Germline loops: CDR1 SGHRS, CDR2 YFSETQ. CDR3 size: 15 residues. V trimming: 0 bases; J trimming: 4 bases; junction bases outside the gene matches: 1. The CDR3 here is CASSLGLAGAETQYF. The CDR3 DNA reads TGCGCCAGCAGCTTGGGACTAGCGGGAGCAGAGACCCAGTACTTC. Full variable domain (outside the CDR3, taken from reference TRBV5-1 and TRBJ2-5): KAGVTQTPRYLIKTRGQQVTLSCSPISGHRSVSWYQQTPGQGLQFLFEYFSETQRNKGNFPGRFSGRQFSNSRSEMNVSTLELGDSALYLCASSLGLAGAETQYFGPGTRLLVL.

The chain's CDR3 is CASSVGPGDGYEQYF. In DNA form, the CDR3 reads TGTGCCAGCAGCGTAGGTCCCGGGGATGGGTACGAGCAGTACTTC. V is TRBV9 and J is TRBJ2-7, with TRBD2 as a possible D gene (5 bases). The germline CDR1 and CDR2 sequences are SGDLS and YYNGEE. The CDR3 has 15 residues. V gave up 0 bases and J gave up 4 bases, with 14 bases separating them.

The rearrangement joins TRBV6-1 to TRBJ1-1; D perhaps matches TRBD1 (5 bases). The CDR3 is made up of 14 amino acids. The germline V and J ends were trimmed by 7 bases and 1 base, with 13 bases remaining between them. CDR1 is MNHNS, CDR2 SASEGT, per germline. The CDR3 DNA reads as TGTGCCAGCACCGCGGGACGGCAGAACACTGAAGCTTTCTTT. This sequence encodes CASTAGRQNTEAFF.

This CDR3 is CASSFAADTGELFF. The CDR3 nucleotides read TGTGCCAGCAGTTTCGCCGCGGACACCGGGGAGCTGTTTTTT. The chain uses TRBV27 and TRBJ2-2; no reliable D call. Trimming stripped 3 bases from V and 3 bases from J, with 8 bases between. The CDR3 totals 14 residues. Germline V CDR1 and CDR2: MNHEY, SMNVEV (reference sequence).

The chain is built from TRBV27 and TRBJ2-7, with 8 positions matching TRBD1. The V gene end was trimmed by 4 bases and the J gene end by 0 bases; junction bases not matched to a gene: 5. Germline lookup yields CDR1 MNHEY and CDR2 SMNVEV (reference sequence). CDR3 length equals 15 residues. The CDR3 reads CASSSGGAPSYEQYF. CDR3 nucleotides: TGTGCCAGCAGTTCAGGGGGCGCCCCCTCCTACGAGCAGTACTTC.

This rearrangement joins TRBV7-2 to TRBJ2-2; 9 nucleotides match TRBD1. The ends lost 10 bases at V and 3 bases at J; junction bases unmatched: 6. The CDR3 spans 14 residues. Germline loops: CDR1 SGHTA, CDR2 FQGNSA. CDR3 nucleotide sequence: TGTGCCACCCGGGACAGGGTTGACACCGGGGAGCTGTTTTTT. It translates to CATRDRVDTGELFF.

This chain uses TRBV6-1 with TRBJ1-5, with a possible D match to TRBD1 (5 bases). V was clipped by 1 base and J by 7 bases, with 17 bases between them. Germline V gene lookup returns CDR1 MNHNS and CDR2 SASEGT. CDR3 length: 16 amino acids. DNA for the CDR3: TGTGCCAGCAGTGAAGAGGTTGGGGGAGGCGGGCAGCCCCAGCATTTT. Translating gives CASSEEVGGGGQPQHF.

The chain couples TRBV11-2 to TRBJ2-7, with D possibly TRBD1 on 6 matching bases. The V and J ends lost 3 bases and 0 bases respectively, with 12 bases between them. There are 15 residues in the CDR3. Germline V gene data show CDR1 as SGHAT and CDR2 as FQNNGV. The CDR3 here is CASSFNRVSSYEQYF. The CDR3 nucleotides are TGTGCCAGCAGCTTCAACAGGGTAAGCTCCTACGAGCAGTACTTC.

J is TRBJ2-2 and V is TRBV5-4, with a weak D call TRBD1 (6 bases). The germline V and J ends were trimmed by 4 bases and 0 bases, with 13 bases remaining between them. CDR3 length: 16 amino acids. The germline CDR1 and CDR2 sequences are SGHNT and YYREEE (reference sequence). CDR3 nucleotides: TGTGCCAGCAGCCCCAGGGGTCCCGCGAACACCGGGGAGCTGTTTTTT. Translating gives CASSPRGPANTGELFF.

The CDR3 here is CASSLQGARETQYF. CDR3 in DNA: TGTGCCAGCAGTCTACAGGGGGCCAGGGAGACCCAGTACTTC. V and J are TRBV28 and TRBJ2-5; the match to TRBD1 covers 9 bases. The CDR3 sequence is 14 residues long. V lost 5 bases and J lost 5; bases outside the gene matches: 6. CDR1 is MDHEN, CDR2 SYDVKM, per germline.

J is TRBJ2-1 and V is TRBV29-1, with D unclear. This CDR3 has 14 residues. Per the germline V gene, CDR1 is SQVTM and CDR2 is ANQGSEA. The V gene lost 6 bases and the J gene lost 0 bases, with 12 bases spanning the gap. The CDR3 sequence: CSVVFLSSYNEQFF. CDR3 nucleotides: TGCAGCGTCGTATTCCTGAGCTCCTACAATGAGCAGTTCTTC.

This clone is a singleton in its sample. The chain is built from TRBV14 and TRBJ1-4, with D unresolved. The CDR3 covers 16 residues. CDR1 and CDR2 from the germline V gene are SGHDN and FVKESK. V gave up 4 bases and J gave up 0 bases, with 12 bases separating them. DNA for the CDR3: TGTGCCAGCAGCCTTTTGAGAGGCACAACTAATGAAAAACTGTTTTTT. This gives the protein CASSLLRGTTNEKLFF.

V is TRBV5-1 and J is TRBJ2-2, with D possibly matching TRBD2 (5 bases). The V gene's germline CDR1 is SGHRS and CDR2 YFSETQ. This CDR3 contains 15 residues. With 2 bases removed from V and 1 base from J, the gap between germline ends came to 9 bases. This CDR3 is CASSFRGLNTGELFF. The CDR3 DNA reads as TGCGCCAGCAGCTTTAGAGGGTTGAACACCGGGGAGCTGTTTTTT.